What follows are 10 T cell receptor beta chains derived from one specimen sequenced in a study of Graves' ophthalmopathy and Graves' hyperthyroidism. RNA transcripts were the source from which TCR beta CDR3 regions were amplified. HTBI primers primed a first-round RT-PCR, and a second-round multiplex PCR followed. Each CDR3 protein gets one entry after TCRdb re-called the multiplex PCR reads with MiXCR. This sample carries around 590,000 distinct CDR3 sequences, 35% to 45% of them seen once, and the ten largest clones take about 4.2%. Material for sequencing was peripheral blood or thyroid tissue (not recorded which). These receptors all come from an adult man with Graves' hyperthyroidism.

V and J are TRBV24-1 and TRBJ2-2; D is unclear. CDR3 length: 15 amino acids. Germline loops: CDR1 KGHDR, CDR2 SFDVKD. V lost 1 base and J lost 0, with 5 bases in between. This CDR3 reads CATSDFSPNTGELFF. The CDR3, as DNA: TGTGCCACCAGTGATTTTAGCCCGAACACCGGGGAGCTGTTTTTT.

This clonotype was seen just once. The gene calls are TRBV7-9 and TRBJ2-5; 9 bases map to TRBD1. The germline V gene encodes CDR1 SEHNR and CDR2 FQNEAQ (reference sequence). The CDR3 totals 13 residues. V gave up 6 bases and J gave up 5 bases; unmatched junction bases: 4. The CDR3 sequence is CASRHGQGETQYF. CDR3 nucleotide sequence: TGTGCCAGCAGGCATGGACAGGGGGAGACCCAGTACTTC.

The sample holds many counts of this clonotype. This rearrangement joins TRBV29-1 to TRBJ1-2, with D tentatively TRBD1 (6 bases). V gave up 4 bases and J gave up 6 bases, with 18 bases separating them. This CDR3 comprises 14 residues. Germline loops: CDR1 SQVTM, CDR2 ANQGSEA. The CDR3 DNA reads as TGCAGCGTTGGGAGGGGAATGACAGGACATGGCTACACCTTC. Protein: CSVGRGMTGHGYTF. Combining the CDR3 with reference TRBV29-1 and TRBJ1-2 gives the whole variable domain SAVISQKPSRDICQRGTSLTIQCQVDSQVTMMFWYRQQPGQSLTLIATANQGSEATYESGFVIDKFPISRPNLTFSTLTVSNMSPEDSSIYLCSVGRGMTGHGYTFGSGTRLTVV.

The chain combines TRBV5-8 with TRBJ1-1; D is possibly TRBD1 (5 bases). The CDR3 spans 16 residues. CDR1 is SGHTS and CDR2 is YDEGEE in the germline V gene. V was pared by 2 bases and J by 0 bases, with 14 bases between. The CDR3 protein is CASSLITGPLNTEAFF. CDR3 in DNA: TGTGCCAGCAGCTTAATTACGGGACCGTTGAACACTGAAGCTTTCTTT. Complete variable domain (other parts from reference TRBV5-8 and TRBJ1-1): EAGVTQSPTHLIKTRGQQATLRCSPISGHTSVYWYQQALGLGLQFLLWYDEGEERNRGNFPPRFSGRQFPNYSSELNVNALELEDSALYLCASSLITGPLNTEAFFGQGTRLTVV.

Only a few counts were recorded for this clonotype. V is TRBV20-1 and J is TRBJ2-3; weak D call: TRBD2 (6 bases). CDR1 and CDR2 (germline): DFQATT, SNEGSKA (reference sequence). V was pared by 6 bases and J by 0 bases, with 13 bases between. The CDR3 consists of 14 residues. CDR3 nucleotides: TGCAGTGCGGAGGGGATCTTTAGCACAGATACGCAGTATTTT. It yields the protein CSAEGIFSTDTQYF.

This clonotype was counted only a few times. The J gene is TRBJ1-2, the V gene TRBV30; no firm D call. Germline lookup yields CDR1 GTSNPN and CDR2 SVGIG (reference sequence). This CDR3 region has 13 residues. Trimming took 4 bases from V and 8 from J, leaving 17 bases between them. The CDR3 reads CAWTSSGRKGYTF. In nucleotides, the CDR3 is TGTGCCTGGACTAGCTCAGGTCGAAAGGGCTACACCTTC.

Worth noting for this clonotype: This could be a read error, since a much larger clone is one nucleotide away. CDR3 in DNA: TGTGCCAGCCGAGCGGGAACGGGAGAGACCCAGTACTTC. Residues: CASRAGTGETQYF. The chain is built from TRBV2 and TRBJ2-5; 7 bases line up with TRBD2. Germline V CDR1 and CDR2: SNHLY, FYNNEI. V trimming: 8 bases; J trimming: 4 bases; junction bases outside the gene matches: 7. The CDR3 has 13 residues.

The V and J genes are TRBV12-3 or TRBV12-4 and TRBJ2-2; TRBD2 matches 11 bases. After removal of 2 bases from V and 3 bases from J, the junction contained 5 bases not matched to a gene. The CDR3 runs 17 residues. CDR3 nucleotide sequence: TGTGCCAGCAGTTTACCCCGACTAGCGGGACACACCGGGGAGCTGTTTTTT. This encodes CASSLPRLAGHTGELFF.

This chain links TRBV2 with TRBJ2-1; the match to TRBD2 covers 8 bases. This CDR3 is built from 14 residues. J gave up 5 bases and V 6 bases, and 6 bases lay outside the gene matches. In germline, CDR1 is SNHLY, CDR2 FYNNEI. In nucleotides, the CDR3 is TGTGCCAGCAGAGGACTAGCTGGCCACAATGAGCAGTTCTTC. Its protein product is CASRGLAGHNEQFF.

The chain couples TRBV2 to TRBJ1-4; D is unclear. V lost 2 bases and J 8 bases, leaving 15 bases between the germline ends. This CDR3 comprises 15 residues. Per the germline V gene, CDR1 is SNHLY and CDR2 is FYNNEI. CDR3 sequence (DNA): TGTGCCAGCAGTGAAACGAGGGCACGAGGAGAAAAACTGTTTTTT. The encoded protein is CASSETRARGEKLFF.